This T cell receptor beta chain was sequenced for a study of cytomegalovirus exposure and HLA in healthy donors (dated by TCRdb to 2015 to 2018). For the study in its entirety: In an earlier analysis of roughly 500 of the donors, about 260 Gb of sequence data and some 100 million unique TCR beta sequences from some 170 million T cells were reported. About 310 gigabases of sequencing data and around 87 million unique TCR sequences were included in an early release covering over 600 HLA-typed donors. Of the approximately 400 genotyped donors, approximately 80% were placed in the genetic ancestry cluster associated with self-reported Caucasian donors. The study was designed to test whether signatures of past pathogen exposure could be identified by cataloging public T cell receptors. The T cell repertoires of under 750 subjects were profiled by immunosequencing and related to cytomegalovirus serostatus. Besides the first cohort of roughly 700 subjects, a separate validation cohort made up of 120 different subjects was used. To predict cytomegalovirus infection status, the study combined high-throughput TCR immunosequencing, statistical association of individual TCRs with disease status, and machine learning. In a later analysis, previously published TCR beta repertoires from about 670 donors were re-analyzed and high-resolution HLA genotyping was added so that TCR occurrence patterns could be studied. In the later analysis, no new phenotypic data were used to find candidate immune exposures; instead, reliance was placed on TCR beta sequences and their occurrence across donors. To decide whether each TCR beta V gene segment behaved as functional or pseudogenic, an earlier analysis of some 540 of the donors relied on high-throughput TCR beta sequencing. Donor age, sex, ethnicity and CMV serostatus were compiled together with the repertoire data. A later genetic analysis used genome-wide SNP genotypes for about three fifths of the 666 donors, treating that subset as a discovery cohort. All discovery cohort repertoires had been generated using a single sequencing platform. HLA typing included class I and class II loci at four-digit resolution. The number of donors typed differed by locus, with 629-630 for A, B, C, DRB1 and DQB1, roughly 520 for DQA1, over 600 for DPA1, and under 490 for DPB1. Four or five DR-DQ haplotypes were handled as single units for association and clustering, since linkage in the cohort was strong. Among approximately 370 genotyped donors of the cohort, an average of approximately 240,000 unique TCR beta nucleotide sequences was sequenced per donor, of which about 18% were non-productive.

This clone was observed a handful of times. Its antigen is not yet known. The sample holds no much larger clone one base away, and base qualities are not on file. V trim: 5 bases; J trim: 9 bases; unmatched bases: 6. The CDR3, from cysteine to phenylalanine, totals 14 residues. The sequence is cut down to CDR3 DNA, 42 bases in frame from base 1. CDR1 and CDR2 (SGHRS, YFSETQ) derive from the germline V gene. The cohort consisted of 600 to 700 healthy bone marrow donors. At the time of sampling, all cohort members were nominally healthy, though unrecorded immune exposures were likely present. The donor tested CMV seronegative, placing the donor among the 350 to 400 seronegative members of the cohort. A peripheral blood sample was collected from each donor, and TCR beta sequencing was performed on peripheral blood mononuclear cells. Genomic DNA was extracted from the blood cell samples with the Qiagen DNeasy Blood Extraction Kit.

What the authors observed across the whole study: An earlier analysis of 587 of the donors showed that most TCR beta V segments appeared in productive rearrangements either about 87% or about 30% of the time, which broadly matched IMGT annotations. In both the original and validation cohorts, the classifier was reported to diagnose cytomegalovirus status with high specificity and sensitivity. Correlated functional status among segregating V segments might reflect linkage disequilibrium, but an unknown experimental factor could not be ruled out. Because counts were too low, roughly 17 rarely observed V segments, including chromosome 9 orphons, were left out of the earlier analysis of approximately 580 of the donors. The only immune exposure information available for the cohort was CMV serostatus. According to the authors, the approach could potentially be generalized to other disease states and immunological phenotypes. A few of the identified cytomegalovirus-associated TCR beta chains were confirmed in vitro to be specific for cytomegalovirus antigens. Most TCR sequences were observed very rarely across donors, whereas some public TCRs were present in many individuals. Specific HLA alleles were associated with about 17,000 TCR beta sequences at a false discovery rate of 0.05 in a later analysis. A total of 150 to 200 TCR beta chains were listed by the study as associated with cytomegalovirus. According to a later analysis, parvovirus B19, influenza, CMV and Epstein-Barr virus appeared linked to several top co-occurrence clusters. The sequencing pipeline was judged likely to have produced a cluster of highly shared sequence variants as a technical artifact. In a later analysis, HLA-associated TCR beta chains showed more clonal expansion and lower generation probabilities than non-associated chains that were equally common. According to a later analysis, most CMV-associated TCR beta chains appeared to be HLA-restricted, and the HLA associations seemed to be driven largely by CMV exposure. A later analysis found that TCR association rates varied across HLA loci, with DRB1 alleles showing the most associated TCRs and HLA-C alleles the fewest. Presence/absence analyses assumed roughly uniform sequencing depth across donors, an assumption that may not hold. Some IMGT-functional V segments, including TRBV6-2 and TRBV6-3, could not be told apart with the 87-base-pair reads, so those segments were excluded. According to a later genetic analysis, donors in an Asian-associated ancestry cluster had fewer N-insertions in productive TCRs than the roughly 700-donor mean. A further reported finding was that TCR beta sequences accurately predicted the HLA-A and HLA-B alleles for most subjects in the first cohort. When HLA alleles, especially DR and DQ, strongly co-occurred, attributing TCR associations to individual alleles was difficult. In this cohort, only TCR beta chains were sequenced, and detectable features were limited by the absence of alpha or paired-chain data. V-gene and J-gene trimming of TCR beta chains was associated with a missense DCLRE1C variant in a later genetic analysis, and the association was replicated in an independent cohort. Because HLA typing was unavailable for some donors at each locus, only the typed subset was used in association tests.

The receptor library was made with the immunoSEQ multiplex PCR assay. A mixture of 60 forward primers for TCR Vbeta segments and 13 reverse primers for TCR Jbeta segments was used in the multiplex PCR. A multiplex PCR assay on genomic DNA amplified the CDR3 region of rearranged TCR beta genes. The Illumina HiSeq System was used to sequence the amplified TCR beta libraries as 87-base-pair reads. In the source study's methods: Across the 700 or so repertoires, a later analysis counted approximately 75 million unique TCR beta chains, 9.5 million to 13 million of which were shared by at least two donors. Raw reads were error-corrected and collapsed into unique sequences by a nearest-neighbor algorithm in which closely related sequences were merged to remove PCR and sequencing errors. Alignment of CDR3 sequences to IMGT reference sequences was used to assign V, D and J gene segments. For a sequence to be retained, at least a six-nucleotide match to both a V gene segment and a J gene segment was required. A rearrangement counted as productive if the CDR3 had no stop codons and remained in frame with V and J, and every other rearrangement counted as non-productive. CDR3 was defined according to IMGT convention as the region running from the second conserved V-encoded cysteine to the conserved J-encoded phenylalanine. The earlier analysis of about 590 of the donors excluded sequences that lacked an unambiguous match to a single V gene segment. An earlier analysis of approximately 590 of the donors called V segments functional above 56.7% productive rearrangements and segregating when the between-donor standard deviation exceeded 5%. A statistical classification framework was built to diagnose cytomegalovirus status from the catalog of TCR beta chain sequences. A later analysis assigned V and J genes by comparing TCR nucleotide sequences with IMGT/GENE-DB human TR gene sequences. Using the TCRdist pipeline, a later analysis assigned CDR3 sequences along with most-parsimonious VDJ recombination scenarios. In a later analysis, each TCR beta chain was defined by its CDR3 amino acid sequence together with its V-gene family, and reads lacking a unique V-gene family were excluded. To address suspected cross-contamination and a sequencing artifact, a later analysis removed some 620 highly shared, low-generation-probability nucleotide sequences. For each public chain, a later analysis derived a clonal expansion index from normalized ranks of inferred template counts within each repertoire. Generation probabilities in a later analysis came from a VDJ recombination model fitted to out-of-frame rearrangements, and those results were checked against IGoR. Hypergeometric tests were used in a later analysis to score TCR-TCR, TCR-HLA and TCR-CMV co-occurrence, with a repertoire-size bias correction applied to the TCR pairs. A later analysis estimated false discovery rates by permuting HLA or CMV assignments 20 times. In a later analysis, co-occurring TCRs were grouped using DBSCAN, and TCRdist sequence similarity was added for clustering within HLA-allele-positive subsets. Co-occurrence clustering excluded repertoires with fewer than 30,000 or more than 120,000 public chains, plus five with anomalous nucleotide sharing. TCRdb re-hosts the immuneACCESS table, in-frame sequences only. Its copies lack some clones; in the studies checked, an unresolved V gene accounts for under half of them, and the cause for the rest is not known. V and J calls and clone size are given by that table; D and trimming were obtained from the DNA. Present in this sample are 150,000 to 200,000 clones, around three quarters of which were seen just once. Approximately 0.69% of the sample is in the top ten clones.

Here the chain combines TRBV5-1 and TRBJ2-1, and 12 junction bases match TRBD2. The receptor comes from a middle-aged woman in good health and CMV-seronegative. Sequenced material: PBMCs. The sequence in DNA is TGCGCCAGCAGTGCCGGGACTAGCGGGCGTGAGCAGTTCTTC. This encodes CASSAGTSGREQFF.